This TCR beta chain was identified during a study of shared clonotypes between healthy human individuals. Notes on the study in general: When compared with the clonotypes that were shared by all four sorted-subset donors, the non-shared clonotypes turned out to have lower generation probabilities.

The naive CD8 subset, CD45RO-negative cells positively selected for CCR7, excluded terminally differentiated effector memory CD45RA+ cells. This CDR3 spans 14 amino acids. Trimming removed 3 bases at V and 2 bases at J, with 12 bases between. Germline V gene sequence: CDR1 SGDLS, CDR2 YYNGEE. Worth noting for this clone: Its specificity is not known.

In the authors' methods: Filtering differed, since immunoSEQ gave only junction sequences and no quality scores. The data were produced by immunoSEQ multiplex PCR, yet TCRdb's version contains in-frame clones alone and is incomplete. V and J calls and clone size are copied from that table; D and trimming were computed from the DNA. The profile shows millions of clones, just under 95% of them singletons. The sequence was obtained from a man between 18 and 35 years old in good health. Sequencing was carried out using naive CD8+ T cells sorted from blood. The chain links TRBV9 to TRBJ2-7; TRBD1 is a possible D gene (6 bases). CDR3 sequence (DNA): TGTGCCAGCAGCGCCCGGGACACTCCCTACGAGCAGTACTTC. It is translated as CASSARDTPYEQYF.